The subject of this entry is one T cell receptor (beta chain). This record comes from a study of T cell changes during pregnancy in multiple sclerosis. With 1 base removed from V and 6 bases from J, the gap between germline ends came to 13 bases. CDR3 size: 15 residues. Looked up from germline, CDR1 is SGHTA and CDR2 is FQGTGA. This table comes from immunoSEQ multiplex PCR, and its TCRdb copy is limited to in-frame clones, with some not included. The profile shows about 61,000 clones, nearly 90% of them singletons. The V gene is TRBV7-3, the J gene TRBJ2-1; D possibly corresponds to TRBD2 (5 bases). The sample in question was peripheral blood, obtained in the first trimester of pregnancy. The sequence derives from a female donor with multiple sclerosis, enrolled in a pregnancy study. The CDR3 region is CASSLIAGITNEQFF. Here the CDR3 DNA reads TGTGCCAGCAGCTTAATAGCCGGGATTACCAATGAGCAGTTCTTC.